This passage covers 22 T cell receptor beta chains from one sample sequenced in a study of T cell repertoires in ileal Crohn's disease. Data came from immunoSEQ multiplex PCR; TCRdb stores just in-frame clones and leaves some out. The sample has a few thousand clones, around 85% seen once. The source material was ileal tissue. Receptors were obtained from an adult with Crohn's disease.

This chain connects TRBV18 to TRBJ1-1; 7 positions agree with TRBD1. Germline CDR1 reads KGHSH; CDR2 reads LQKENI. The CDR3 sequence is 12 residues long. The J segment lost 8 bases and the V segment lost 5 bases, leaving 5 bases of the junction unmatched. CDR3 sequence: CASSVGGTEAFF. In DNA, the CDR3 is TGTGCCAGCTCAGTAGGGGGCACCGAAGCTTTCTTT.

The genes are TRBV10-2 and TRBJ2-1; 7 bases are shared with TRBD2. The V gene end was trimmed by 4 bases and the J gene end by 0 bases; junction bases not matched to a gene: 0. The CDR3 length is 14 residues. The germline CDR1 and CDR2 sequences are WSHSY and SAAADI. The CDR3 nucleotides are TGCGCCAGCAGTGGACTAGCCTCCTACAATGAGCAGTTCTTC. It translates to CASSGLASYNEQFF.

The rearrangement uses TRBV21-1 and TRBJ2-3; TRBD2 reflects the table's D call only, with no check against the DNA. TRBV21-1 has pseudogene status. The CDR3 has 16 residues. The CDR3 DNA reads TGTGCCAGCACCGAGCTGAGCGGGACCAGCACAGATACGCAGTATTTT. Its translation is CASTELSGTSTDTQYF.

The rearrangement uses TRBV19 and TRBJ1-1, with 8 nucleotides matching TRBD1. In germline, CDR1 is LNHDA, CDR2 SQIVND (reference sequence). V trimming: 4 bases; J trimming: 5 bases; junction bases outside the gene matches: 3. This CDR3 comprises 13 residues. The CDR3 here is CASSTTGETEAFF. CDR3 coding DNA: TGTGCCAGTAGTACGACAGGGGAAACTGAAGCTTTCTTT.

The chain is built from TRBV7-2 and TRBJ2-2, with D possibly TRBD1 on 5 matching bases. V lost 1 base and J 6 bases, leaving 9 bases between the germline ends. There are 14 residues in the CDR3. The germline gives CDR1 SGHTA, CDR2 FQGNSA. In nucleotides, the CDR3 is TGTGCCAGCAGCTTAGTCAGGGAATCCGGGGAGCTGTTTTTT. Residues: CASSLVRESGELFF.

The chain joins TRBV27 to TRBJ1-2; the D gene is possibly TRBD1 (6 bases). CDR3 length: 16 residues. From germline, CDR1 is MNHEY and CDR2 SMNVEV (reference sequence). The V end lost 8 bases, the J end lost 4 bases, and 23 bases lay between the germline ends. The CDR3 loop reads CASASGTNGQLYGYTF. Written as DNA, the CDR3 is TGTGCCAGCGCTTCCGGCACGAATGGACAGCTCTATGGCTACACCTTC.

This chain joins TRBV5-4 and TRBJ2-1, with 8 bases identical to TRBD2. Germline lookup yields CDR1 SGHNT and CDR2 YYREEE (reference sequence). CDR3 size: 14 residues. V lost 5 bases and J lost 4; bases outside the gene matches: 5. The CDR3 nucleotides are TGTGCCAGCAGTTCCGGGGGGGTGTACAATGAGCAGTTCTTC. Protein product: CASSSGGVYNEQFF.

This sequence joins TRBV21-1 and TRBJ1-5; TRBD1 was called by the table and not checked on the DNA. TRBV21-1 is noted as a pseudogene. There are 13 residues in the CDR3. CDR3 in DNA: TGTGCCACCCAAGACAGGGAACCTCAGCCCCAGCATTTT. Protein: CATQDREPQPQHF.

The chain links TRBV6-5 to TRBJ1-2, with D uncertain. Trimming removed 0 bases at V and 8 bases at J, with 7 bases between. The CDR3 length is 12 residues. CDR1 MNHEY and CDR2 SVGAGI come from the germline V gene. This chain's CDR3 is CASSYSEGGYTF. In nucleotides, the CDR3 is TGTGCCAGCAGTTACTCGGAGGGCGGCTACACCTTC.

The chain links TRBV2 to TRBJ2-6; tentatively, D is TRBD2 (5 bases). This CDR3 contains 18 residues. Looked up from germline, CDR1 is SNHLY and CDR2 is FYNNEI. The V gene lost 2 bases and the J gene lost 2 bases, with 16 bases spanning the gap. DNA of the CDR3: TGTGCCAGCAGTGAAAATTTCGTGGGGAGTGCTGGGGCCAACGTCCTGACTTTC. Its protein product is CASSENFVGSAGANVLTF.

The chain combines TRBV19 with TRBJ2-7, with D perhaps matching TRBD1 (6 bases). The ends were cut back, 4 bases at V and 3 bases at J, with 13 bases in the middle. The CDR3 length is 14 residues. The germline gives CDR1 LNHDA, CDR2 SQIVND (reference sequence). This CDR3 is CASSNQGLHYEQYF. The DNA of the CDR3 is TGTGCCAGTAGTAACCAGGGGCTCCACTACGAGCAGTACTTC.

The gene calls are TRBV6-1 and TRBJ2-1; 8 nucleotides agree with TRBD1. Germline V CDR1 and CDR2: MNHNS, SASEGT. This CDR3 spans 14 amino acids. Losses at the gene ends were 5 bases for V and 8 bases for J; bases not matched to a gene: 8. The CDR3 spells CASSTGTGVDEQFF. DNA for the CDR3: TGTGCCAGCAGTACCGGGACAGGAGTCGATGAGCAGTTCTTC.

The chain recombines TRBV27 with TRBJ1-4, with no clear D. The V gene lost 6 bases and the J gene lost 7 bases, with 21 bases spanning the gap. CDR1 is MNHEY and CDR2 is SMNVEV in the germline V gene (reference sequence). This CDR3 has 16 residues. The CDR3: CASSSRKLGSGEKLFF. The CDR3, as DNA: TGTGCCAGCAGCTCACGGAAGCTCGGATCGGGTGAAAAACTGTTTTTT.

This clone has just one count. This chain links TRBV7-6 with TRBJ2-1; 8 bases align to TRBD2. The CDR3 loop spans 16 amino acids. Germline V CDR1 and CDR2: SGHVS, FNYEAQ. The trim removed 5 bases at V and 7 bases at J, leaving 13 bases unmatched. The CDR3 sequence is CASSPRGGGTWNEQFF. CDR3 nucleotide sequence: TGTGCCAGCAGCCCCCGGGGGGGCGGGACTTGGAATGAGCAGTTCTTC.

The DNA for the CDR3 is TGTGCCAGCAGTCACAATTTGGGGGCGAACTATGGCTACACCTTC. Its protein is CASSHNLGANYGYTF. J is TRBJ1-2 and V is TRBV6-5, with a possible D match to TRBD1 (6 bases). Trimming cost V 5 bases and J 2 bases, with 15 bases left between them. The CDR3 has 15 residues. Germline loops: CDR1 MNHEY, CDR2 SVGAGI.

In DNA form, the CDR3 reads TGTGCCAGCAGCCGAAGGGAGACTTTGGAGGCTTTCTTT. It translates to CASSRRETLEAFF. The V and J genes are TRBV6-1 and TRBJ1-1, with D unclear. Trimming took off 6 bases at V and 11 bases at J, with 19 bases between the two ends. There are 13 residues in the CDR3. Germline loops: CDR1 MNHNS, CDR2 SASEGT.

V usage is TRBV11-2 and J usage is TRBJ1-2; 7 bases match TRBD1. Germline V gene lookup returns CDR1 SGHAT and CDR2 FQNNGV. Germline trimming cut 5 bases from V and 2 bases from J; bases unmatched to any gene: 2. The CDR3 totals 13 residues. The CDR3 nucleotides read TGTGCCAGCAGCCCGGGACAGAACTATGGCTACACCTTC. Encoded protein: CASSPGQNYGYTF.

CDR3 protein: CASSQTGTGGTEAFF. DNA of the CDR3: TGTGCCAGCAGTCAAACAGGGACAGGGGGGACTGAAGCTTTCTTT. The rearrangement uses TRBV6-5 and TRBJ1-1; 11 bases are shared with TRBD1. This CDR3 contains 15 residues. Germline lookup yields CDR1 MNHEY and CDR2 SVGAGI. The V segment lost 5 bases and the J segment 5 bases; nucleotides outside the gene matches: 7.

The rearrangement joins TRBV23-1 to TRBJ1-6, with D perhaps matching TRBD1 (6 bases). TRBV23-1 belongs to the ORF category, with a function that is uncertain. The CDR3 covers 14 residues. The V gene lost 6 bases and the J gene lost 9 bases, with 15 bases spanning the gap. CDR3: CASSPTGWRSPLHF. In nucleotides, the CDR3 is TGCGCCAGCAGCCCAACAGGGTGGCGTTCACCCCTCCACTTT.

The rearrangement joins TRBV5-6 to TRBJ1-5; D may be TRBD1 (5 bases). Germline V lookup: CDR1 SGHDT, CDR2 YYEEEE. Trimming shortened V by 0 bases and J by 5 bases, and 12 bases separated the two germline ends. There are 15 residues in the CDR3. The CDR3 here is CASSLEGRGDQPQHF. CDR3 sequence (DNA): TGTGCCAGCAGCTTGGAGGGGCGCGGGGATCAGCCCCAGCATTTT.

This chain joins TRBV7-9 and TRBJ2-4; D is unresolved. Deletions cut 1 base from V and 15 bases from J, with 4 bases between. There are 9 residues in the CDR3. Germline V gives CDR1 SEHNR, CDR2 FQNEAQ (reference sequence). As DNA, the CDR3 is TGTGCCAGCAGCTTAGGAGGGTACTTC. Its protein is CASSLGGYF.

This clone was detected only once. The chain is built from TRBV5-1 and TRBJ1-1, with no clear D. The CDR3 is 17 amino acids. CDR1 is SGHRS, CDR2 YFSETQ, per germline. Trimming took off 0 bases at V and 1 base at J, with 16 bases between the two ends. CDR3 DNA sequence: TGCGCCAGCAGCTTGGGGCCCCCCGCGGCTTCGAACACTGAAGCTTTCTTT. Amino acid sequence: CASSLGPPAASNTEAFF.